This is a list of T cell receptor beta chains from one sample in a study of T cell changes during pregnancy in multiple sclerosis. Here immunoSEQ multiplex PCR was the method, and the copy in TCRdb shows in-frame clones only, minus some. The sample lists 78,000 or so clones; about 90% were seen once. The source material was peripheral blood, sampled before pregnancy. Receptors originate from a female donor with multiple sclerosis, enrolled in a pregnancy study. CDR3s leave out the opening cysteine and the closing phenylalanine or tryptophan. Expanded clones are given a class, and other clones once, few, many or no size at all.

v_call	j_call	clone_size	cdr3_aa
TRBV4-1	TRBJ2-3	.	ASSQEGAGVEDTQY
TRBV29-1	TRBJ1-1	.	SARRGMNTEAF
TRBV6-1	TRBJ1-5	.	ASSDKGEPQH
TRBV5-4	TRBJ1-4	.	ASSLFRGTGNEKLF
TRBV5-6	TRBJ1-2	.	ASSFYRDSFYGYT
TRBV19	TRBJ2-5	.	ASSITSGGGAGETQY
TRBV5-4	TRBJ1-1	.	ASSSTGTGGKNTEAF
TRBV6-5	TRBJ2-7	.	ASSNPYERQY
TRBV5-1	TRBJ2-1	.	ASSLLTGTTGLTRSYNEQF
TRBV7-9	TRBJ2-5	.	ASSSKYRGQVETQY
TRBV27	TRBJ2-7	.	ASRPLGSSEYEQY
TRBV2	TRBJ2-7	.	ASMGLSYEQY
TRBV18	TRBJ2-1	once	ASSRDSSYNEQF
TRBV28	TRBJ1-2	.	ASSLQGASGYT
TRBV7-8	TRBJ2-7	once	ASSHRAGLAGGTPYEQY
TRBV25-1	TRBJ2-7	.	ASSGSGRGYEQY
TRBV5-1	TRBJ2-1	.	ASSLGQGIANEQF
TRBV28	TRBJ1-1	.	ASSPLTFAGNTEAF
TRBV15	TRBJ1-2	many	ATSREPGRAAYGYT
TRBV6-5	TRBJ2-1	.	ASSIKDRVHEQF
TRBV18	TRBJ1-1	.	ASSVQGRGTEAF
TRBV6-5	TRBJ2-7	.	ASSYPPQGGFTEQY
TRBV6-5	TRBJ2-7	.	ASTHGQKY
TRBV30	TRBJ2-2	.	AAGIDTGELF
TRBV25-1	TRBJ2-2	.	ASSDPRSLPNTGELF
TRBV27	TRBJ1-4	once	ASSSPGQHNEKLF
TRBV7-2	TRBJ1-3	.	ASSTGDSGNTIY
TRBV7-9	TRBJ2-1	.	ASSSLAGAYNEQF
TRBV9	TRBJ1-1	.	ASSVGNGEAF
TRBV7-2	TRBJ2-7	.	ASSSFLDRYYEQY
TRBV5-1	TRBJ1-1	.	ASSGDRGREAF
TRBV7-9	TRBJ2-3	.	ASSLFDRYTDTQY
TRBV19	TRBJ1-4	.	ASRGDRGAWGLGEKLF
TRBV29-1	TRBJ2-5	.	SVEREGLAGYEETQY
TRBV29-1	TRBJ2-6	once	SVTRGQGGANVLT
TRBV29-1	TRBJ1-1	.	SVRPGIYLSEAF
TRBV19	TRBJ2-7	.	ASSIGRDTDEQY
TRBV25-1	TRBJ2-5	.	ASSEFQGTQY
TRBV5-1	TRBJ2-1	few	ASSLSGSSYNEQF
TRBV13	TRBJ2-7	.	ASSLTLGGISSYEQY
TRBV5-6	TRBJ2-7	once	ASSLLSGTYEQY
TRBV7-2	TRBJ1-1	.	ASSLARGDEAF
TRBV28	TRBJ2-1	.	ASSPSGSSYNEQF
TRBV5-4	TRBJ2-7	.	ASSFGGLASDEQY
TRBV6-6	TRBJ2-7	.	ASSLGGNSYEQY
TRBV28	TRBJ2-3	.	ASRTGAGGPLGDTQY
TRBV9	TRBJ2-7	.	ASSTGYEQY
TRBV27	TRBJ2-1	.	ASLSGMNDEQF
TRBV5-4	TRBJ2-5	.	ASSFSGGAQETQY
TRBV27	TRBJ2-3	.	ASSLAGANTDTQY
TRBV6-1	TRBJ1-2	.	ASTLGGLVSYGYT
TRBV25-1	TRBJ1-4	once	ASSRSNEKLF
TRBV7-9	TRBJ2-7	.	ASSLAGSGRAGEQY
TRBV7-6	TRBJ2-1	.	ASSLTSGVSYNEQF
TRBV30	TRBJ1-4	.	AWSRQTENEKLF